This T cell receptor (beta chain) was observed in a study of T cells after yellow fever vaccination. General study points: A limited proportion of clonotypes was detected within both the CD4 and CD8 compartments. Reappearance after the booster was observed for most primary-vaccination clones (about 96% CD4, over 75% CD8).

CDR1 MGHDK and CDR2 SYGVNS come from the germline V gene. CDR3 length equals 14 residues. Each CDR3 protein gets one entry after TCRdb re-called the 5' RACE reads with MiXCR. The table records approximately 580,000 distinct CDR3 sequences, less than 20% of them present only once. This clonotype has only a few counts. What it recognizes is unknown. The junction and the germline gene differ at one end; a read error may be behind it. The sample was PBMCs, taken 5 to 6 days after the first yellow fever vaccination. The source of this sequence is a man between 18 and 35 years old who received the YFV17D yellow fever vaccine. V and J are TRBV25-1 and TRBJ1-1; no reliable D call. The CDR3 sequence is CASSETRENSEAFF. CDR3 bases: TGTGCCAGCAGTGAAACCCGGGAGAACTCTGAAGCTTTCTTT.